This T cell receptor beta chain was captured in a study of blood T cell repertoires in COVID-19 (dated by TCRdb to about 2020). Broadly, across the study: The collaborator samples originated in the United States, Italy and Spain and spanned the acute and convalescent phases of COVID-19. Subjects who had been exposed to COVID-19, were actively infected with it, or had recovered from it provided the deeply sampled blood TCRbeta repertoires that made up the dataset. The samples were drawn from the first 160 participants of the ongoing ImmuneRACE study and from 950 to 1,500 subjects provided by 6 global collaborators. A de-identified subject ID, COVID-19 status, age in years and sex were almost always included in the sample metadata. A freely available public database, intended as a resource for researchers studying the immune response to SARS-CoV-2, is where the repertoires were released. Where HLA class I and class II types were available, the types were taken from metadata supplied by the sample provider, not from assay-based typing. The prospective study material was composed of cDNA or gDNA derived from T cells, B-cell-depleted T cells, or PBMCs.

The collaborating institutions used their own protocols to collect whole blood in K2EDTA tubes. For TCRbeta analysis, collaborators shipped samples as frozen whole blood, isolated PBMCs, or DNA extracted from either of those sample types. Turning to this clone: Its specific antigen is unknown. No per-base quality is available; no much larger clone lies one base away. The sample contains more than one DNA sequence encoding this CDR3.

The research as a whole found: The amount of clinical and demographic metadata varied by source and participant and was provided uncurated.

V ends up 6 bases short and J 2 bases short, with an unmatched junction base count of 0. The germline V gene encodes CDR1 MNHEY and CDR2 SVGAGI. The CDR3 sequence holds 13 residues, the cysteine and phenylalanine included. Only CDR3 DNA is held: 39 bases, read in frame from base 1. TCRbeta CDR3 regions were amplified from genomic DNA using the immunoSEQ Assay, a bias-controlled multiplex PCR. The paper's processing steps were these. Nucleated cell counts per sample were estimated from amplification of reference gene primers within the assay. Sequence reads were collapsed and filtered to measure the absolute abundance of every unique TCRbeta CDR3 rearrangement. For each sample, productive Simpson clonality was calculated by taking the square root of Simpson's diversity index across productive rearrangements. Not all clones reach the TCRdb copy of this immuneACCESS table, which keeps in-frame sequences only. Checked studies attribute under half of the gap to unresolved V genes and leave the rest unexplained. Clone size and the V and J calls come from that table; the DNA yielded D and trimming. The sample contains more than 85,000 clones, approximately 72% of them found a single time. Approximately 19% of the sample is in the top ten clones.

The receptor was isolated from a woman between 65 and 79 years old with acute or convalescent COVID-19. The chain links TRBV6-5 with TRBJ1-5, and 8 junction bases match TRBD1. The sequenced material came from peripheral blood. The DNA reads TGTGCCAGCAGGGGACAGGGCAATCAGCCCCAGCATTTT. It is translated as CASRGQGNQPQHF.